The 10 T cell receptor beta chains presented below share a single source sample, sequenced in a study of T cell repertoires in cytomegalovirus infection. TCRdb re-derived calls from the reads in MiXCR, one entry per CDR3 protein. Of around 140,000 distinct CDR3 sequences in the sample, under 8% are singletons; the top ten hold roughly 18%. The sequenced sample was PBMCs. All receptors derive from a human donor in good health (CMV status not recorded). Some clones in this sample may be carry-over from other donors' samples.

This clonotype was seen ten or more times. The chain links TRBV7-8 to TRBJ2-1; maybe TRBD1 (6 bases). Between the trimmed V and J ends, which lost 0 bases and 6 bases, there was a span of 15 bases. This CDR3 has 16 amino acids. Looked up from germline, CDR1 is SGHVS and CDR2 is FQNEAQ. The CDR3 spells CASSLAAWGPINEQFF. In DNA form, the CDR3 reads TGTGCCAGCAGCTTAGCCGCTTGGGGGCCAATCAATGAGCAGTTCTTC.

This clonotype was detected many times. V gene TRBV11-2 combines with J gene TRBJ1-4; D is undetermined. V lost 3 bases and J 4 bases, leaving 9 bases between the germline ends. This CDR3 comprises 14 residues. Per the germline V gene, CDR1 is SGHAT and CDR2 is FQNNGV. CDR3 DNA sequence: TGTGCCAGCAGCTTTGGGCAGGATAATGAAAAACTGTTTTTT. Its protein product is CASSFGQDNEKLFF.

The sample holds many counts of this clonotype. The rearrangement uses TRBV7-2 and TRBJ2-7; TRBD1 matches at 11 bases. This CDR3 spans 12 amino acids. CDR1 and CDR2 (germline): SGHTA, FQGNSA. The V gene end was trimmed by 6 bases and the J gene end by 6 bases; junction bases not matched to a gene: 1. The CDR3 sequence is CASRDRGLEQYF. The CDR3 DNA sequence: TGTGCCAGCAGGGACAGGGGGCTCGAGCAGTACTTC.

The table lists this clonotype with a few counts. The gene calls are TRBV5-1 and TRBJ1-2, with 11 bases lining up with TRBD1. Germline CDR1 reads SGHRS; CDR2 reads YFSETQ. With 4 bases clipped from V and 1 base from J, the junction kept 3 bases outside the gene matches. The CDR3 length is 15 residues. CDR3 nucleotides: TGCGCCAGCAGCCAAGGGACAGGGGGTAACTATGGCTACACCTTC. This gives the protein CASSQGTGGNYGYTF.

The table lists this clonotype with many counts. The chain combines TRBV6-6 with TRBJ2-7; 9 bases map to TRBD1. V was clipped by 5 bases and J by 0 bases; unmatched bases: 8. The CDR3 is 16 amino acids. Germline values: CDR1 MNHNY, CDR2 SVGAGI (reference sequence). CDR3 sequence (DNA): TGTGCCAGCAGTCAAACCGGGACAGGGAGCTCCTACGAGCAGTACTTC. Amino acid sequence: CASSQTGTGSSYEQYF.

This clonotype was counted ten times or more. The J gene is TRBJ1-2, the V gene TRBV5-4, with D unresolved. CDR3 length: 12 amino acids. Trimming left V 2 bases short and J 9 bases short, with 11 bases between. Germline V gene sequence: CDR1 SGHNT, CDR2 YYREEE (reference sequence). The CDR3 here is CASSFVRSRYTF. The CDR3 DNA is TGTGCCAGCAGCTTCGTTAGGTCTCGCTACACCTTC.

This clonotype was detected many times. V is TRBV7-2 and J is TRBJ1-1; no clear D. Germline-derived CDR1 and CDR2 are SGHTA and FQGNSA. The V and J ends lost 3 bases and 4 bases respectively, with 9 bases between them. The CDR3 contains 13 residues. The CDR3 loop reads CASSFSPSTEAFF. The CDR3 DNA reads as TGTGCCAGCAGCTTTTCCCCGAGCACTGAAGCTTTCTTT.

The genes are TRBV5-5 and TRBJ2-7; D is ambiguous. The CDR3 is made up of 13 amino acids. Trimming took off 4 bases at V and 5 bases at J, with 13 bases between the two ends. Germline-derived CDR1 and CDR2 are SGHKS and YYEKEE (reference sequence). CDR3 in DNA: TGTGCCAGCAGCCTGTTTAAGGGCCACGAGCAGTACTTC. The encoded protein is CASSLFKGHEQYF. Together with reference TRBV5-5 and TRBJ2-7, the CDR3 gives the full variable domain: DAGVTQSPTHLIKTRGQQVTLRCSPISGHKSVSWYQQVLGQGPQFIFQYYEKEERGRGNFPDRFSARQFPNYSSELNVNALLLGDSALYLCASSLFKGHEQYFGPGTRLTVT.

The chain recombines TRBV2 with TRBJ2-5, with TRBD2 identical over 14 bases. The CDR3 covers 15 residues. Looked up from germline, CDR1 is SNHLY and CDR2 is FYNNEI. V dropped 7 bases and J dropped 5; count of bases not matched to a gene: 6. The CDR3 loop reads CASTTSGGARETQYF. CDR3 sequence (DNA): TGTGCCAGCACGACTAGCGGGGGGGCGCGGGAGACCCAGTACTTC.

This clonotype was counted many times. V and J are TRBV4-2 and TRBJ1-4, with D uncertain. The germline V gene encodes CDR1 LGHNA and CDR2 YNFKEQ. The CDR3 length is 15 residues. V dropped 2 bases and J dropped 4 bases, with 11 bases sitting between them. CDR3 amino acids: CASSQTRSLNEKLFF. In nucleotides, the CDR3 is TGTGCCAGCAGCCAAACCCGGTCCCTTAATGAAAAACTGTTTTTT.